This T cell receptor (beta chain) is from a study of T cells in Graves' hyperthyroidism and ophthalmopathy. Authors of the study amplified TCR beta CDR3 regions from RNA transcripts. TCR CDR3 regions were first amplified by RT-PCR with HTBI primers. MiXCR, run by TCRdb on the multiplex PCR reads, gives a single entry per CDR3 protein. The repertoire holds about 270,000 distinct CDR3 sequences, with about 20% as singletons. This clonotype was found a few times. The TCR was taken from a man aged 25-45 years with Graves' ophthalmopathy. The sequencing sample was made of blood.

CDR3 amino acids: CASSIRQGYSNQPQHF. DNA of the CDR3: TGTGCCAGTAGTATACGGCAGGGCTATAGCAATCAGCCCCAGCATTTT. The chain has TRBV19 and TRBJ1-5, with TRBD1 as a possible D gene (5 bases). The CDR3 sequence is 16 residues long. Germline V gene data show CDR1 as LNHDA and CDR2 as SQIVND (reference sequence). V was shortened by 2 bases and J by 0 bases, with 11 bases between the two germline ends.